This section outlines one T cell receptor beta chain sequence together with its context. Its specificity is unknown. Measured with immunoSEQ multiplex PCR; TCRdb has only the in-frame clones, and not every one. This sample has 70,000 to 95,000 clones, with around 91% found just once. The data are from a study of OX40 agonist ivuxolimab in advanced cancers. About the study: Patients were around 83% male with ages roughly 20 to 90, mean about 54. The study, taken as a whole, reports: Both blood CD4+ and CD8+ T cells showed clonal growth by week 6 at 0.1 to 3.0 mg/kg. Certain nonresponders likewise exhibited a low normalized T-cell clonal expansion.

Samples were taken at baseline and on day 1 of cycles 4 and 7. The CDR3 has 15 residues. V was pared by 6 bases and J by 7 bases, with 12 bases of the junction left unmatched. In germline, CDR1 is MNHNS, CDR2 SASEGT. This sample comprised CD4+ or CD8+ T cells sorted from blood, obtained in a trial of the OX40 agonist ivuxolimab. The receptor was isolated from an adult with an advanced solid tumor such as melanoma, head and neck, liver or kidney cancer. The V call is TRBV6-1, the J call TRBJ1-5; TRBD1 aligns across 7 bases. The chain's CDR3 is CASSSLDRVSQPQHF. CDR3 nucleotide sequence: TGTGCCAGCAGCTCACTCGACAGGGTAAGCCAGCCCCAGCATTTT.